This T cell receptor (beta chain) comes out of a study of T-cell memory formation after mild COVID-19. About the research overall: Largely donor-specific sequence clusters came from a couple of donors.

CDR1 and CDR2 from the germline V gene are SEHNR and FQNEAQ (reference sequence). CDR3 length: 14 residues. V lost 7 bases and J 2 bases, leaving 15 bases between the germline ends. Whole-study results and caveats: Among CD4+ contracting clones, most were CM and EM, and CD8+ ones EMRA. Clones that contracted from day 15 to 85 had balanced CD4/CD8; later expanders were CD4+ biased.

TCRalpha and TCRbeta libraries used 5'RACE with constant-segment primers and UMIs. TCRdb reprocessed the 5' RACE reads via MiXCR and lists one record per CDR3 protein. Among about 410,000 distinct CDR3 sequences listed, more than 20% were seen once. This clonotype showed up just a few times. The antigen is unknown. Sequenced: PBMCs or a T cell subset sorted from them (not recorded which). The TCR comes from an adult woman who had mild COVID-19 (a few samples of this study predate the infection). Cell type and time point are not known. The chain is built from TRBV7-9 and TRBJ2-7, with TRBD2 as a possible D gene (6 bases). Here the CDR3 reads CASTHGEVAYEQYF. The CDR3 coding sequence is TGTGCCAGCACTCACGGGGAGGTTGCCTACGAGCAGTACTTC.